This TCR beta chain was identified during a study of T-cell reconstitution after alpha-beta-depleted transplantation in children. This CDR3 spans 18 amino acids. V was clipped by 6 bases and J by 1 base; unmatched bases: 10. The germline CDR1 and CDR2 sequences are MDHEN and SYDVKM. This clonotype was seen many times. Its antigen is not identified. Study-wide results and caveats: Two months or so post-transplant, alpha-beta T cells reportedly derived from several hundred expanded graft clones. Most T-cell counts and diversity one year after the transplant came from T cells that were newly produced.

Unique molecular identifiers featured in how the TCRbeta library was prepared. One entry per CDR3 protein results from TCRdb running MiXCR on the PCR reads. The sample includes over 45,000 distinct CDR3 sequences, about 10% of them seen just once. Source: PBMCs, mostly from graft donor cells, taken 60 days after TCRalphabeta/CD19-depleted stem cell transplant. The chain recombines TRBV28 with TRBJ2-5; TRBD2 matches at 14 bases. This clonotype was obtained from a male patient aged 2-15 years who had a stem cell transplant for chronic granulomatous disease, so the T cells may come from the graft donor. The CDR3 protein is CASRGLAGGGGPQETQYF. The DNA of the CDR3 is TGTGCCAGCAGAGGACTAGCGGGAGGCGGGGGGCCCCAAGAGACCCAGTACTTC.